These 16 T cell receptor beta chains came from one sample sequenced in a study of a mutant IDH1 vaccine in newly diagnosed glioma. The antigens for these receptors are not known. The time point is: week 35, safety follow-up. Alongside topical imiquimod, each dose of vaccine comprised 300 ug of mutant IDH1 20-mer peptide. Generated by immunoSEQ multiplex PCR, the TCRdb table keeps only in-frame clones and is missing some. The sample has around 30,000 clones, approximately 78% seen once. This specimen consisted of PBMCs, obtained from a glioma patient whose treatment included an IDH1 peptide vaccine. The receptors shown here come from a woman between 18 and 30 years old with glioma.

The J gene is TRBJ1-6, the V gene TRBV30; TRBD1 agrees at 7 bases. Germline V gives CDR1 GTSNPN, CDR2 SVGIG (reference sequence). V shed 8 bases, J shed 0 bases, and the junction held 7 bases outside the gene matches. The length of the CDR3 is 15 residues. CDR3 in DNA: TGTGCCGGACGACAGGGACGCTCCTATAATTCACCCCTCCACTTT. The encoded protein is CAGRQGRSYNSPLHF.

CDR3 bases: TGTGCCAGCAGCCTGCTTCCGGGACAGGGGTCCTACGAGCAGTACTTC. Its translation is CASSLLPGQGSYEQYF. The chain carries TRBV9 and TRBJ2-7, with TRBD1 matching 10 bases. Germline V gives CDR1 SGDLS, CDR2 YYNGEE. With V trimmed by 4 bases and J by 1 base, 8 bases remained unmatched. The CDR3 extends over 16 amino acids. Filled out from reference TRBV9 and TRBJ2-7, the complete variable domain reads DSGVTQTPKHLITATGQRVTLRCSPRSGDLSVYWYQQSLDQGLQFLIQYYNGEERAKGNILERFSAQQFPDLHSELNLSSLELGDSALYFCASSLLPGQGSYEQYFGPGTRLTVT.

The rearrangement links TRBV11-3 to TRBJ1-4, with TRBD1 matching over 7 bases. Unmatched junction bases numbered 12, after V lost 5 bases and J lost 6 bases. The germline CDR1 and CDR2 sequences are SGHNT and YENEEA. The CDR3 totals 16 residues. The CDR3 nucleotides read TGTGCCAGCAGCCCTACCCGCGACAGGGTGGATGAAAAACTGTTTTTT. It encodes CASSPTRDRVDEKLFF.

The chain uses TRBV4-1 and TRBJ2-3, with TRBD2 matching over 13 bases. The ends lost 2 bases at V and 5 bases at J; junction bases unmatched: 10. The CDR3 has 18 amino acids. CDR1 is MGHRA, CDR2 YSYEKL, per germline. The CDR3 DNA is TGCGCCAGCAGCCAATACCCCGGGACTAGCGGGGCCGGAGATACGCAGTATTTT. Translation: CASSQYPGTSGAGDTQYF.

The rearrangement uses TRBV7-3 and TRBJ2-6; D is perhaps TRBD2 (6 bases). This CDR3 has 20 residues. CDR1 SGHTA and CDR2 FQGTGA come from the germline V gene. The ends were cut back, 5 bases at V and 2 bases at J, with 25 bases in the middle. CDR3 loop: CASSPIPAGSTGTGANVLTF. Here the CDR3 DNA reads TGTGCCAGCAGCCCAATCCCGGCGGGAAGTACGGGGACTGGGGCCAACGTCCTGACTTTC.

The gene calls are TRBV14 and TRBJ2-6; D gene ambiguous. Between the trimmed V and J ends, which lost 1 base and 0 bases, there was a span of 4 bases. The CDR3 length is 15 residues. Per germline, CDR1 SGHDN and CDR2 FVKESK. For the CDR3, the DNA is TGTGCCAGCAGCCAAGTGGACTCTGGGGCCAACGTCCTGACTTTC. Its protein product is CASSQVDSGANVLTF. Full variable domain (missing parts from reference TRBV14 and TRBJ2-6): EAGVTQFPSHSVIEKGQTVTLRCDPISGHDNLYWYRRVMGKEIKFLLHFVKESKQDESGMPNNRFLAERTGGTYSTLKVQPAELEDSGVYFCASSQVDSGANVLTFGAGSRLTVL.

This clone has more than one count but fewer than ten. This chain connects TRBV6-1 to TRBJ2-2; D call uncertain. The CDR3 has 15 amino acids. Germline V gene sequence: CDR1 MNHNS, CDR2 SASEGT. Between the trimmed V and J ends, which lost 2 bases and 6 bases, there was a span of 13 bases. The CDR3 reads CASSEQRVLSGELFF. In nucleotides, the CDR3 is TGTGCCAGCAGTGAACAGCGAGTTCTATCCGGGGAGCTGTTTTTT.

The chain recombines TRBV6-5 with TRBJ2-1; D not resolved. CDR3 length: 13 amino acids. The V end was cut by 5 bases, the J end by 4 bases, with 9 bases between. CDR1 and CDR2 from the germline V gene are MNHEY and SVGAGI. Here the CDR3 DNA reads TGTGCCAGCAGTCGGGCCGGGTACAATGAGCAGTTCTTC. This encodes CASSRAGYNEQFF.

Turning to this clone: Being one base from a much bigger clone, this may be a read error. The chain couples TRBV7-2 to TRBJ2-3; no clear D gene. V lost 3 bases to trimming and J lost 3 bases, with 4 bases between them. The length of the CDR3 is 12 residues. The germline V gene has CDR1 SGHTA and CDR2 FQGNSA. CDR3 sequence reads: CASSLKTDTQYF. CDR3 nucleotides: TGTGCCAGCAGCTTGAAAACAGATACGCAGTATTTT.

V usage is TRBV29-1 and J usage is TRBJ1-2, with 9 nucleotides matching TRBD1. Germline CDR1 is SQVTM and CDR2 is ANQGSEA. J gave up 10 bases and V 6 bases, and 9 bases lay outside the gene matches. CDR3 size: 12 residues. In DNA, the CDR3 is TGCAGCGTAGCCGGGACAGGGATAGTCTACACCTTC. This codes for CSVAGTGIVYTF.

Only a few counts were recorded for this clone. The chain is built from TRBV29-1 and TRBJ1-1; maybe TRBD1 (5 bases). CDR3 length equals 14 residues. Trimming pared 2 bases from V and 4 bases from J, leaving 14 bases between. Germline-derived CDR1 and CDR2 are SQVTM and ANQGSEA. The CDR3 nucleotides read TGCAGCGTTGAACGGAGTCAGGGAACCACTGAAGCTTTCTTT. Translating gives CSVERSQGTTEAFF. Looking up the rest from reference TRBV29-1 and TRBJ1-1 gives the full variable domain: SAVISQKPSRDICQRGTSLTIQCQVDSQVTMMFWYRQQPGQSLTLIATANQGSEATYESGFVIDKFPISRPNLTFSTLTVSNMSPEDSSIYLCSVERSQGTTEAFFGQGTRLTVV.

This clone has more than one count but fewer than ten. This chain links TRBV29-1 with TRBJ1-1, with a tentative D call TRBD1 (5 bases). Germline-derived CDR1 and CDR2 are SQVTM and ANQGSEA. The CDR3 loop spans 12 amino acids. The DNA for the CDR3 is TGCAGTGCCGGACAAAGGAACACTGAAGCTTTCTTT. As protein: CSAGQRNTEAFF.

This rearrangement joins TRBV5-6 to TRBJ1-6; 7 bases line up with TRBD1. Trimming cost V 3 bases and J 10 bases; bases outside gene matches: 13. The CDR3 consists of 16 residues. Germline V CDR1 and CDR2: SGHDT, YYEEEE. The CDR3 DNA is TGTGCCAGCAGCTCGGCAGGGACAGCCGGTTACTCACCCCTCCACTTT. Translation: CASSSAGTAGYSPLHF.

The chain uses TRBV11-3 and TRBJ2-5; D might be TRBD1 (6 bases). Trimming left V 1 base short and J 5 bases short, with 14 bases between. The CDR3 is 15 amino acids. Germline assignment: CDR1 SGHNT and CDR2 YENEEA. CDR3 protein: CASSLGGGQGETQYF. The CDR3 DNA sequence: TGTGCCAGCAGCTTAGGTGGGGGCCAGGGTGAGACCCAGTACTTC.

The gene calls are TRBV9 and TRBJ2-7, with 7 positions matching TRBD2. CDR1 is SGDLS, CDR2 YYNGEE, per germline. The CDR3 runs 15 residues. V shed 0 bases, J shed 0 bases, and the junction held 3 bases outside the gene matches. The CDR3 nucleotides read TGTGCCAGCAGCGTAGGGGGGACTATCTCCTACGAGCAGTACTTC. Translation gives CASSVGGTISYEQYF.

The genes are TRBV11-3 and TRBJ1-1; TRBD1 agrees at 9 bases. J lost 6 bases, V lost 1 base, and 6 bases had no gene match. This CDR3 region has 15 residues. Germline V gene lookup returns CDR1 SGHNT and CDR2 YENEEA. In nucleotides, the CDR3 is TGTGCCAGCAGCTTAGTAGGACAGGGGAGCGCTGAAGCTTTCTTT. Amino acid sequence: CASSLVGQGSAEAFF. The whole variable domain, filled in from reference TRBV11-3 and TRBJ1-1, reads EAGVVQSPRYKIIEKKQPVAFWCNPISGHNTLYWYLQNLGQGPELLIRYENEEAVDDSQLPKDRFSAERLKGVDSTLKIQPAELGDSAVYLCASSLVGQGSAEAFFGQGTRLTVV.